The 21 T cell receptor beta chains reported below all come from one sample, sequenced in a study of blood T cell repertoires in COVID-19. The table came from immunoSEQ multiplex PCR; TCRdb's copy has only in-frame clones and leaves some out. In the table there are 200,000 to 250,000 clones, around nine tenths of which are singletons. The sample comprised peripheral blood. These receptors originate from a man between 18 and 29 years old with active or convalescent COVID-19.

The V call is TRBV21-1, the J call TRBJ1-2; TRBD1 was called by the table and not checked on the DNA. TRBV21-1 is an annotated pseudogene. CDR3 length: 12 amino acids. The CDR3 here is CASSKGQGGYTF. CDR3 coding DNA: TGTGCCAGCAGCAAGGGACAGGGCGGCTACACCTTC.

Only one count was recorded for this clone. This chain joins TRBV20-1 and TRBJ2-7; D possibly corresponds to TRBD2 (5 bases). The CDR3 has 15 amino acids. Germline assignment: CDR1 DFQATT and CDR2 SNEGSKA (reference sequence). The V gene lost 3 bases and the J gene lost 2 bases, with 17 bases spanning the gap. The CDR3 DNA is TGCAGTGCTAGTATGACTGGCGGGCGGACCTACGAGCAGTACTTC. As protein: CSASMTGGRTYEQYF.

The chain is built from TRBV15 and TRBJ2-1; perhaps TRBD2 as D (6 bases). Trimming removed 3 bases at V and 6 bases at J, with 15 bases between. The germline V gene has CDR1 LNHNV and CDR2 YYDKDF (reference sequence). The CDR3 spans 15 residues. CDR3 sequence (DNA): TGTGCCACCAGCAGTTTGGGGCGGGAAGGCAATGAGCAGTTCTTC. This gives the protein CATSSLGREGNEQFF.

The chain recombines TRBV2 with TRBJ1-6, with 8 positions matching TRBD1. Germline CDR1 reads SNHLY; CDR2 reads FYNNEI. The CDR3 sequence is 16 residues long. Trimming at V came to 8 bases and at J to 0 bases, leaving 6 bases not matched to a gene. CDR3 bases: TGTGCCAGCCAGGGGGCTGCGAGCTCCTATAATTCACCCCTCCACTTT. It is translated as CASQGAASSYNSPLHF.

The chain couples TRBV3-1 (or the pseudogene TRBV3-2) to TRBJ2-7, with 10 bases lining up with TRBD2. Losses at the gene ends were 3 bases for V and 4 bases for J; bases not matched to a gene: 6. The CDR3 loop spans 15 amino acids. Germline lookup yields CDR1 LGHDT and CDR2 YNNKEL (reference sequence). CDR3 loop: CASSHTSGKFYEQYF. DNA of the CDR3: TGTGCCAGCAGCCATACTAGCGGGAAGTTTTACGAGCAGTACTTC.

The V call is TRBV4-2, the J call TRBJ2-7; D remains ambiguous. The V end lost 6 bases, the J end lost 6 bases, and 15 bases lay between the germline ends. The CDR3 spans 13 residues. Looked up from germline, CDR1 is LGHNA and CDR2 is YNFKEQ. The CDR3 sequence is CASSLSLRVEQYF. The CDR3 DNA sequence: TGTGCCAGCAGTCTTAGTCTCCGGGTCGAGCAGTACTTC.

This chain links TRBV7-2 with TRBJ1-4, with 8 bases that match TRBD1. CDR3 size: 17 residues. Germline CDR1 reads SGHTA; CDR2 reads FQGNSA. V lost 1 base and J lost 8; bases outside the gene matches: 12. This CDR3 is CASSLGGSRGLGEKLFF. The CDR3 DNA reads TGTGCCAGCAGCTTAGGAGGATCCAGGGGGCTCGGAGAAAAACTGTTTTTT.

The J gene is TRBJ1-2, the V gene TRBV4-3; 7 bases line up with TRBD1. From germline, CDR1 is LGHNA and CDR2 YSLEER. The CDR3 is 17 residues long. Trimming took 0 bases from V and 2 from J; bases not matched to a gene: 9. Here the CDR3 reads CASSQDSSGQSNYGYTF. The CDR3 bases are TGCGCCAGCAGCCAAGATAGTTCGGGACAGTCCAACTATGGCTACACCTTC.

The gene calls are TRBV2 and TRBJ1-2; the D gene is possibly TRBD1 (6 bases). CDR1 is SNHLY, CDR2 FYNNEI, per germline. This CDR3 comprises 14 residues. Trimming pared 3 bases from V and 5 bases from J, leaving 13 bases between. CDR3 coding DNA: TGTGCCAGCAGTGAGGGGGGGCAGGGGTATGGCTACACCTTC. Translating it yields CASSEGGQGYGYTF. Based on the CDR3 plus reference TRBV2 and TRBJ1-2, the full variable domain is EPEVTQTPSHQVTQMGQEVILRCVPISNHLYFYWYRQILGQKVEFLVSFYNNEISEKSEIFDDQFSVERPDGSNFTLKIRSTKLEDSAMYFCASSEGGQGYGYTFGSGTRLTVV.

This clone has only one observation. The rearrangement joins TRBV5-1 to TRBJ2-7, with 16 positions matching TRBD2. Germline loops: CDR1 SGHRS, CDR2 YFSETQ. This CDR3 has 18 residues. Trimming cost V 3 bases and J 4 bases; bases outside gene matches: 10. For the CDR3, the DNA is TGCGCCAGCAGCTCGGGACTAGCGGGAGGGCCAAGAGGGTACGAGCAGTACTTC. As protein: CASSSGLAGGPRGYEQYF.

This clone was observed a few times. This chain connects TRBV9 to TRBJ1-6; the match to TRBD1 covers 8 bases. The junction had 8 bases not matched to a gene; V was cut back by 4 bases and J by 8 bases. This CDR3 has 15 residues. Germline assignment: CDR1 SGDLS and CDR2 YYNGEE. The DNA for the CDR3 is TGTGCCAGCAGCCCGGGGACAGGAGCTGATTCACCCCTCCACTTT. Translated: CASSPGTGADSPLHF.

The chain couples TRBV6-5 to TRBJ1-4, with TRBD1 identical over 8 bases. The CDR3 spans 14 residues. V shed 6 bases and J 8 bases; nucleotides not matched to a gene: 8. Germline CDR1 MNHEY, CDR2 SVGAGI. CDR3 in DNA: TGTGCCAGCAGGGTGACAGGGGTGGGGGAAAAACTGTTTTTT. It codes for CASRVTGVGEKLFF.

V usage is TRBV7-8 and J usage is TRBJ1-2; 9 bases align to TRBD1. CDR1 is SGHVS and CDR2 is FQNEAQ in the germline V gene. The CDR3 runs 16 residues. V was pared by 2 bases and J by 8 bases, with 12 bases of the junction left unmatched. The CDR3 reads CASSLNRGRFPEGYTF. The CDR3, as DNA: TGTGCCAGCAGCTTAAACAGGGGGCGCTTTCCTGAAGGCTACACCTTC.

This chain joins TRBV4-3 and TRBJ2-1, with 7 bases aligning to TRBD2. This CDR3 is built from 17 residues. With 0 bases clipped from V and 4 bases from J, the junction kept 9 bases outside the gene matches. The germline V gene encodes CDR1 LGHNA and CDR2 YSLEER. CDR3 coding DNA: TGCGCCAGCAGCCAAGATCTTTCGGCGGGAGTGTACAATGAGCAGTTCTTC. Translated, it gives CASSQDLSAGVYNEQFF.

The chain links TRBV6-4 to TRBJ1-2; tentatively, D is TRBD1 (5 bases). There are 14 residues in the CDR3. Per the germline V gene, CDR1 is MRHNA and CDR2 is SNTAGT. V was pared by 6 bases and J by 8 bases, with 19 bases between. The CDR3 DNA reads as TGTGCCAGCAGGAGAGGTCCGGGGGAAGGCGGCTACACCTTC. Translation gives CASRRGPGEGGYTF.

The chain couples TRBV19 to TRBJ1-2; D is uncertain. The germline CDR1 and CDR2 sequences are LNHDA and SQIVND (reference sequence). This CDR3 has 15 residues. V dropped 5 bases and J dropped 0 bases, with 13 bases sitting between them. The DNA of the CDR3 is TGTGCCAGTAGTTTTGCCGTTGCGGCTAACTATGGCTACACCTTC. Protein sequence: CASSFAVAANYGYTF.

The chain uses TRBV11-3 and TRBJ2-1, with TRBD2 identical over 9 bases. The CDR3 is made up of 15 amino acids. Per the germline V gene, CDR1 is SGHNT and CDR2 is YENEEA. V shed 1 base, J shed 7 bases, and the junction held 5 bases outside the gene matches. The CDR3 coding sequence is TGTGCCAGCAGCTTAGGGACTAGCGTGGTTAATGAGCAGTTCTTC. It specifies CASSLGTSVVNEQFF.

The chain links TRBV11-3 to TRBJ2-1, with TRBD2 as a possible D gene (6 bases). The CDR3 has 17 residues. Trimming left V 5 bases short and J 5 bases short, with 22 bases between. Germline CDR1 reads SGHNT; CDR2 reads YENEEA. The CDR3 is CASSTRQVGGVDNEQFF. The CDR3 region has the DNA TGTGCCAGCAGCACCCGTCAGGTCGGGGGTGTGGACAATGAGCAGTTCTTC.

The chain combines TRBV19 with TRBJ2-2; 7 bases map to TRBD2. Germline V lookup: CDR1 LNHDA, CDR2 SQIVND (reference sequence). Trimming cost V 8 bases and J 4 bases; bases outside gene matches: 19. The CDR3 covers 18 residues. CDR3 bases: TGTGCCAGTCAACCAATTCCAGGCCTAGCGGAGGGCACCGGGGAGCTGTTTTTT. It encodes CASQPIPGLAEGTGELFF.

This clone was counted between two and nine times. The chain joins TRBV9 to TRBJ2-3; maybe TRBD1 (6 bases). This CDR3 is built from 14 residues. V lost 3 bases and J lost 4, with 12 bases in between. CDR1 is SGDLS, CDR2 YYNGEE, per germline. This chain's CDR3 is CASSEETGPDTQYF. The CDR3 DNA sequence: TGTGCCAGCAGCGAAGAGACAGGCCCAGATACGCAGTATTTT.

V gene TRBV28 combines with J gene TRBJ2-3, with 7 nucleotides matching TRBD1. Losses at the gene ends were 3 bases for V and 3 bases for J; bases not matched to a gene: 6. From germline, CDR1 is MDHEN and CDR2 SYDVKM. The CDR3 sequence is 15 residues long. CDR3 in amino acids: CASSFLDRLTDTQYF. The CDR3 bases are TGTGCCAGCAGTTTTTTGGACAGGCTTACAGATACGCAGTATTTT.